This TCR beta chain is drawn from a study of control samples from healthy donors and cancer patients. Germline V CDR1 and CDR2: LGHDT, YNNKEL (reference sequence). Losses at the gene ends were 6 bases for V and 3 bases for J; bases not matched to a gene: 3. This CDR3 is 13 amino acids long. Data came from immunoSEQ multiplex PCR; TCRdb stores just in-frame clones and leaves some out. The repertoire holds fewer than 300,000 clones, with roughly 82% as singletons. The sample taken for sequencing was PBMCs. The sequence was obtained from a woman aged 60-75 years with lung cancer. This chain connects TRBV3-1 (or the pseudogene TRBV3-2) to TRBJ1-2; 8 positions match TRBD1. The CDR3 sequence: CASSRDRHYGYTF. The DNA of the CDR3 is TGTGCCAGCAGTCGGGACAGGCACTATGGCTACACCTTC.